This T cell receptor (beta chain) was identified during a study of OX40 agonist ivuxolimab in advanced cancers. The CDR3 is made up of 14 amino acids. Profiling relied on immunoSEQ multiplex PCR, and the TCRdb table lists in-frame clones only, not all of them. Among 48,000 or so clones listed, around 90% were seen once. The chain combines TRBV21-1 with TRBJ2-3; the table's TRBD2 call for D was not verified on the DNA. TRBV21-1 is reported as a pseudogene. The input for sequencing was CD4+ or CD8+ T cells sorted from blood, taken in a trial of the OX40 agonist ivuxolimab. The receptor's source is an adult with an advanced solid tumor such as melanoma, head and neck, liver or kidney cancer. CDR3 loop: CASSKVTQPDTQYF. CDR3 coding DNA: TGTGCCAGCAGCAAAGTGACTCAACCAGATACGCAGTATTTT.